The subject of this entry is one T cell receptor beta chain. The antigen is not known. This sample was included in a study of T cell responses to AZD1222 COVID-19 vaccine. Findings and caveats of the study: Donors, mostly white British, included more females; clonal diversity was possibly underestimated. When two AZD1222 doses had been given, Spike-specific TCR breadth and depth rose.

Some clones are missing from TCRdb's copy, which holds only in-frame ones; the method was immunoSEQ multiplex PCR. The table has about 120,000 clones, 85% to 95% seen once. This CDR3 region has 13 residues. Germline V gene lookup returns CDR1 SGHNT and CDR2 YENEEA. V lost 3 bases to trimming and J lost 6 bases; unmatched junction nucleotides: 1. The sequencing here drew on peripheral blood, taken on day 0 of AZD1222 vaccination. The chain is built from TRBV11-3 and TRBJ1-3; TRBD1 matches 8 bases. The clonotype comes from an adult in good health. The CDR3 DNA sequence: TGTGCCAGCAGCTTCCAGGGGGCAAACACCATATATTTT. Its protein product is CASSFQGANTIYF.